The next 30 T cell receptor beta chains were all read from a single sample in a study of graft-versus-host responses after intestinal transplantation. Measured with immunoSEQ multiplex PCR; TCRdb has only the in-frame clones, and not every one. This table holds about 21,000 clones, around 42% found once. The sample consisted of alloreactive CD4+ T cells from a mixed lymphocyte reaction culture, taken before intestinal transplant. Subset described: CFSE-low proliferating T cells sorted from approximately six-day pre-transplant mixed lymphocyte reaction (GvH or HvG direction). The source of these receptors is a human patient who received an intestinal transplant.

CDR3 loop: CASSQGGGYTF. CDR3 nucleotides: TGCGCCAGCAGCCAGGGGGGTGGCTACACCTTC. The V call is TRBV4-3, the J call TRBJ1-2, with D possibly being TRBD1 (5 bases). This CDR3 spans 11 amino acids. Trimming removed 3 bases at V and 7 bases at J, with 6 bases between. Germline V gene sequence: CDR1 LGHNA, CDR2 YSLEER.

This chain uses TRBV2 with TRBJ2-2; 8 bases map to TRBD2. Germline V gives CDR1 SNHLY, CDR2 FYNNEI. This CDR3 has 15 amino acids. V was clipped by 4 bases and J by 4 bases; unmatched bases: 5. The CDR3 here is CASSVGLVGTGELFF. In DNA form, the CDR3 reads TGTGCCAGCAGTGTGGGACTAGTGGGCACCGGGGAGCTGTTTTTT. The full variable domain, with the rest looked up from reference TRBV2 and TRBJ2-2, is EPEVTQTPSHQVTQMGQEVILRCVPISNHLYFYWYRQILGQKVEFLVSFYNNEISEKSEIFDDQFSVERPDGSNFTLKIRSTKLEDSAMYFCASSVGLVGTGELFFGEGSRLTVL.

This rearrangement joins TRBV7-3 to TRBJ2-2; 7 bases are shared with TRBD2. V lost 4 bases to trimming and J lost 4 bases; unmatched junction nucleotides: 6. The CDR3 covers 15 residues. CDR1 is SGHTA, CDR2 FQGTGA, per germline. CDR3 sequence (DNA): TGTGCCAGCAGCTCACGGGGGGTAGGCACCGGGGAGCTGTTTTTT. This codes for CASSSRGVGTGELFF.

The CDR3 is CASSRGTGEQPQHF. The CDR3 region has the DNA TGTGCCAGCTCGCGCGGGACAGGGGAACAGCCCCAGCATTTT. V and J are TRBV18 and TRBJ1-5; TRBD1 matches 10 bases. V trimming: 6 bases; J trimming: 7 bases; junction bases outside the gene matches: 6. CDR1 is KGHSH and CDR2 is LQKENI in the germline V gene. The CDR3 has 14 residues.

This chain connects TRBV7-6 to TRBJ2-1; tentative D call: TRBD2 (6 bases). With 0 bases removed from V and 10 bases from J, the gap between germline ends came to 7 bases. This CDR3 has 12 residues. Germline V gene data show CDR1 as SGHVS and CDR2 as FNYEAQ. CDR3 DNA: TGTGCCAGCAGCTTAGCTCGGGAGGAGCAGTTCTTC. Amino acids: CASSLAREEQFF.

This clone was observed a few times. V gene TRBV5-1 combines with J gene TRBJ1-1; a weak D match, TRBD1 (6 bases). V was pared by 4 bases and J by 7 bases, with 14 bases between. The germline gives CDR1 SGHRS, CDR2 YFSETQ. This CDR3 is 13 amino acids long. In DNA, the CDR3 is TGCGCCAGCAGCCACATACAGGGAAGTGAAGCTTTCTTT. Translated: CASSHIQGSEAFF.

The genes are TRBV11-2 and TRBJ1-2; D might be TRBD1 (6 bases). The CDR3 length is 13 residues. The V gene's germline CDR1 is SGHAT and CDR2 FQNNGV. Between the trimmed V and J ends, which lost 1 base and 7 bases, there was a span of 10 bases. This chain's CDR3 is CASSLGGGVGYTF. CDR3 sequence (DNA): TGTGCCAGCAGCTTAGGAGGGGGTGTTGGCTACACCTTC.

The chain uses TRBV5-1 and TRBJ1-2; D gene unclear. Per germline, CDR1 SGHRS and CDR2 YFSETQ. V shed 0 bases and J shed 2 bases, with 14 bases lying between them. The CDR3 extends over 16 amino acids. CDR3 nucleotide sequence: TGCGCCAGCAGCTTGGCCGTCGGGTATGCAAACTATGGCTACACCTTC. This sequence encodes CASSLAVGYANYGYTF.

The chain carries TRBV7-9 and TRBJ2-5; 9 bases fit TRBD2. CDR3 length equals 13 residues. J was trimmed by 4 bases and V by 7 bases; bases with no gene match: 4. The germline V gene encodes CDR1 SEHNR and CDR2 FQNEAQ (reference sequence). The CDR3 here is CASTGGGGETQYF. Here the CDR3 DNA reads TGTGCCAGCACCGGCGGGGGGGGAGAGACCCAGTACTTC.

The chain uses TRBV5-6 and TRBJ2-2, with 10 nucleotides matching TRBD1. The CDR3 spans 13 residues. Trimming at V came to 8 bases and at J to 4 bases, leaving 2 bases not matched to a gene. Germline values: CDR1 SGHDT, CDR2 YYEEEE. The CDR3 reads CARDRGATGELFF. The CDR3 DNA follows: TGTGCCAGGGACAGGGGGGCCACCGGGGAGCTGTTTTTT.

This clone has only a few counts. The chain links TRBV5-5 to TRBJ2-1; 9 bases match TRBD2. V trimming: 4 bases; J trimming: 2 bases; junction bases outside the gene matches: 4. Germline CDR1 is SGHKS and CDR2 is YYEKEE (reference sequence). The CDR3 totals 15 residues. This chain's CDR3 is CASSKLAGTYNEQFF. CDR3 DNA sequence: TGTGCCAGCAGCAAGCTAGCGGGGACCTACAATGAGCAGTTCTTC.

This clone was recorded only once. The chain employs TRBV5-1 and TRBJ1-1; D ambiguous. The V and J ends lost 1 base and 3 bases respectively, with 7 bases between them. From germline, CDR1 is SGHRS and CDR2 YFSETQ. CDR3 length: 13 amino acids. CDR3 DNA sequence: TGCGCCAGCAGCTTGCTCCGGGACACTGAAGCTTTCTTT. It translates to CASSLLRDTEAFF.

The chain uses TRBV5-1 and TRBJ2-7; no definite D call. The V and J ends lost 2 bases and 6 bases respectively, with 18 bases between them. CDR1 is SGHRS, CDR2 YFSETQ, per germline. CDR3 length: 15 amino acids. As DNA, the CDR3 is TGCGCCAGCAGCTTCTTATTCGACGGCCAGGCCGAGCAGTACTTC. As protein: CASSFLFDGQAEQYF.

Here the CDR3 reads CASRGQTLLNSPLHF. CDR3 nucleotides: TGCGCCAGCAGGGGACAGACACTGTTAAATTCACCCCTCCACTTT. The chain couples TRBV5-1 to TRBJ1-6, with 7 positions matching TRBD1. CDR1 is SGHRS and CDR2 is YFSETQ in the germline V gene. CDR3 size: 15 residues. V was pared by 5 bases and J by 7 bases, with 9 bases of the junction left unmatched.

The chain recombines TRBV5-5 with TRBJ2-5, with 7 bases that match TRBD2. Trimming took 1 base from V and 2 from J; bases not matched to a gene: 8. CDR1 and CDR2 (germline): SGHKS, YYEKEE (reference sequence). There are 16 residues in the CDR3. Written as DNA, the CDR3 is TGTGCCAGCAGCTTGCCCTCGGGACTACCTCAAGAGACCCAGTACTTC. Encoded protein: CASSLPSGLPQETQYF.

The chain has TRBV5-1 and TRBJ1-1, with D hard to call. Trimming stripped 2 bases from V and 1 base from J, with 9 bases between. Germline lookup yields CDR1 SGHRS and CDR2 YFSETQ. This CDR3 region has 14 residues. The CDR3 loop is CASSFSGGNTEAFF. The CDR3 bases are TGCGCCAGCAGCTTCTCGGGAGGGAACACTGAAGCTTTCTTT.

The rearrangement links TRBV5-1 to TRBJ1-1; D uncertain. Germline values: CDR1 SGHRS, CDR2 YFSETQ. Between the trimmed V and J ends, which lost 7 bases and 7 bases, there was a span of 20 bases. The CDR3 extends over 14 amino acids. The chain's CDR3 is CASALLSARGEAFF. Here the CDR3 DNA reads TGCGCCAGCGCCTTGTTGTCAGCCCGGGGTGAAGCTTTCTTT. Full variable domain (remainder filled in from reference TRBV5-1 and TRBJ1-1): KAGVTQTPRYLIKTRGQQVTLSCSPISGHRSVSWYQQTPGQGLQFLFEYFSETQRNKGNFPGRFSGRQFSNSRSEMNVSTLELGDSALYLCASALLSARGEAFFGQGTRLTVV.

This clone has just a few counts. The J gene is TRBJ2-1, the V gene TRBV7-3, with D possibly TRBD1 on 6 matching bases. This CDR3 contains 15 residues. The V and J ends lost 2 bases and 0 bases respectively, with 8 bases between them. From germline, CDR1 is SGHTA and CDR2 FQGTGA. The DNA for the CDR3 is TGTGCCAGCAGCTTACAAGGGGGCTCCTACAATGAGCAGTTCTTC. Translated, it gives CASSLQGGSYNEQFF.

The chain combines TRBV7-8 with TRBJ2-3; 7 nucleotides line up with TRBD2. The CDR3 contains 16 residues. Germline assignment: CDR1 SGHVS and CDR2 FQNEAQ. The J segment lost 1 base and the V segment lost 4 bases, leaving 8 bases of the junction unmatched. In DNA form, the CDR3 reads TGTGCCAGCAGCTCCGGAGCGGGGCGGGGCACAGATACGCAGTATTTT. It translates to CASSSGAGRGTDTQYF.

This clone has just a few counts. The V and J genes are TRBV19 and TRBJ1-2, with D tentatively TRBD1 (5 bases). CDR3 length: 20 residues. Trimming left V 0 bases short and J 1 base short, with 24 bases between. In germline, CDR1 is LNHDA, CDR2 SQIVND (reference sequence). CDR3 region: CASSIDLYYWGRGGNYGYTF. The CDR3 coding sequence is TGTGCCAGTAGTATAGATCTATACTACTGGGGGAGGGGAGGTAACTATGGCTACACCTTC.

The chain combines TRBV4-2 with TRBJ2-7; 12 bases match TRBD2. The CDR3 loop spans 19 amino acids. The germline CDR1 and CDR2 sequences are LGHNA and YNFKEQ. Losses at the gene ends were 0 bases for V and 2 bases for J; bases not matched to a gene: 11. CDR3 amino acids: CASSQDRWLAGGPPYEQYF. The CDR3 coding sequence is TGTGCCAGCAGCCAAGATAGGTGGCTAGCGGGGGGGCCACCCTACGAGCAGTACTTC.

This chain links TRBV6-5 with TRBJ1-5; D might be TRBD1 (5 bases). CDR3 length equals 14 residues. CDR1 is MNHEY and CDR2 is SVGAGI in the germline V gene. V was cut by 0 bases and J by 2 bases, with 5 bases left in between. This chain's CDR3 is CASSYSGGNQPQHF. The CDR3 region has the DNA TGTGCCAGCAGTTACTCAGGGGGCAATCAGCCCCAGCATTTT.

This chain connects TRBV4-1 to TRBJ1-3, with 7 bases that match TRBD1. The CDR3 consists of 16 residues. The junction had 5 bases not matched to a gene; V was cut back by 0 bases and J by 3 bases. Germline assignment: CDR1 MGHRA and CDR2 YSYEKL. CDR3 in amino acids: CASSQDEGAGGNTIYF. The CDR3 nucleotides are TGCGCCAGCAGCCAAGATGAGGGGGCGGGTGGAAACACCATATATTTT.

Note on this clone: Different DNA sequences within this sample yield the same CDR3. The V gene is TRBV18, the J gene TRBJ2-5; 7 bases are shared with TRBD2. This CDR3 spans 14 amino acids. Germline V gene sequence: CDR1 KGHSH, CDR2 LQKENI. The V gene end was trimmed by 3 bases and the J gene end by 1 base; junction bases not matched to a gene: 2. Written as DNA, the CDR3 is TGTGCCAGCTCACCCCTAGCGGCCCAAGAGACCCAGTACTTC. This encodes CASSPLAAQETQYF. Filled out from reference TRBV18 and TRBJ2-5, the complete variable domain reads NAGVMQNPRHLVRRRGQEARLRCSPMKGHSHVYWYRQLPEEGLKFMVYLQKENIIDESGMPKERFSAEFPKEGPSILRIQQVVRGDSAAYFCASSPLAAQETQYFGPGTRLLVL.

In its sample, this clone was seen a few times. This chain joins TRBV5-5 and TRBJ2-5; 8 nucleotides line up with TRBD2. The germline CDR1 and CDR2 sequences are SGHKS and YYEKEE (reference sequence). V was pared by 0 bases and J by 3 bases, with 10 bases of the junction left unmatched. There are 17 residues in the CDR3. CDR3 nucleotides: TGTGCCAGCAGCTTGGCTCTGGGACGAGCGGGAGAAGAGACCCAGTACTTC. Amino acid sequence: CASSLALGRAGEETQYF.

The V gene is TRBV5-6, the J gene TRBJ1-2, with D perhaps matching TRBD1 (5 bases). The CDR3 extends over 13 amino acids. The ends were cut back, 0 bases at V and 6 bases at J, with 9 bases in the middle. The germline CDR1 and CDR2 sequences are SGHDT and YYEEEE. For the CDR3, the DNA is TGTGCCAGCAGCTTGGATTGGGGGGATGGCTACACCTTC. Residues: CASSLDWGDGYTF.

This clone was detected only a few times. CDR3 sequence (DNA): TGTGCCAGCAGCTCCTATATAGCGGGGGGGCCCACCGGGGAGCTGTTTTTT. This sequence encodes CASSSYIAGGPTGELFF. The genes are TRBV5-4 and TRBJ2-2; 11 bases are a match to TRBD2. The CDR3 is 17 residues long. Germline V CDR1 and CDR2: SGHNT, YYREEE (reference sequence). V was clipped by 3 bases and J by 4 bases; unmatched bases: 8.

The chain is built from TRBV7-9 and TRBJ1-3; D is perhaps TRBD1 (5 bases). Germline CDR1 and CDR2: SEHNR and FQNEAQ (reference sequence). This CDR3 has 14 residues. V lost 5 bases to trimming and J lost 2 bases, with 10 bases between them. CDR3 in amino acids: CASSRQGAGNTIYF. In nucleotides, the CDR3 is TGTGCCAGCAGCCGCCAGGGCGCTGGAAACACCATATATTTT. Drawing the rest from reference TRBV7-9 and TRBJ1-3, the complete variable domain is DTGVSQNPRHKITKRGQNVTFRCDPISEHNRLYWYRQTLGQGPEFLTYFQNEAQLEKSRLLSDRFSAERPKGSFSTLEIQRTEQGDSAMYLCASSRQGAGNTIYFGEGSWLTVV.

The chain uses TRBV9 and TRBJ2-1, with 7 bases that match TRBD1. V gave up 3 bases and J gave up 9 bases; unmatched junction bases: 9. CDR3 length: 14 residues. Germline loops: CDR1 SGDLS, CDR2 YYNGEE. The CDR3 loop reads CASSEGAPFGEQFF. The CDR3 DNA sequence: TGTGCCAGCAGCGAGGGGGCCCCTTTCGGTGAGCAGTTCTTC.

The CDR3 here is CASSFGGAEETQYF. The CDR3 DNA sequence: TGTGCCAGTAGTTTTGGCGGGGCAGAAGAGACCCAGTACTTC. V is TRBV19 and J is TRBJ2-5; D is possibly TRBD2 (6 bases). The CDR3 covers 14 residues. Germline V gives CDR1 LNHDA, CDR2 SQIVND (reference sequence). Trimming pared 5 bases from V and 3 bases from J, leaving 13 bases between.